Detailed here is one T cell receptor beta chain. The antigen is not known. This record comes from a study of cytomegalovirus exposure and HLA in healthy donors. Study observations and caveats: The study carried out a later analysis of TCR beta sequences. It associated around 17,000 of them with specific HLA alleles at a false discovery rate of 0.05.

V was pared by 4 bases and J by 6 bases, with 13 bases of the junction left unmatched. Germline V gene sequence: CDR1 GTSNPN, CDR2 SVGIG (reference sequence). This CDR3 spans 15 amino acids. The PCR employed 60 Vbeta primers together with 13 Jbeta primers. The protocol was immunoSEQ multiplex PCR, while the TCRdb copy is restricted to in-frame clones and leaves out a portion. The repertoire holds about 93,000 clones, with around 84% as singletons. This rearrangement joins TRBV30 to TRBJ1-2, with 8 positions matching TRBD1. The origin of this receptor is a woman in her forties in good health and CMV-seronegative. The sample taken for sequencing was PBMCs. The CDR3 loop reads CAWTPGGAVGDGYTF. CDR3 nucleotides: TGTGCCTGGACGCCAGGGGGCGCGGTAGGCGATGGCTACACCTTC.